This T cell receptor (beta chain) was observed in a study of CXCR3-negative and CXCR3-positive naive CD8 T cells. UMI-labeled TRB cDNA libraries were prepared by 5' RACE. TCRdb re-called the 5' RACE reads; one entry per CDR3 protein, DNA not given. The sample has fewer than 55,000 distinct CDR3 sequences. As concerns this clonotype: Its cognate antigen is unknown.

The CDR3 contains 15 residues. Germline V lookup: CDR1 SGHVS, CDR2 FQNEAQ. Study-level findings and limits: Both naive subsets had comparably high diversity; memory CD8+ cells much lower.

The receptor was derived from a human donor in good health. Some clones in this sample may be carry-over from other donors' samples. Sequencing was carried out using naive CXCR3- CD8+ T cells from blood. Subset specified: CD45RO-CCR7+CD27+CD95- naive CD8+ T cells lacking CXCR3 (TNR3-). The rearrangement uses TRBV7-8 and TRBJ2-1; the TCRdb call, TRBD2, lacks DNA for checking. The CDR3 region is CASSNLAGRSNEQFF.